This TCR beta chain was found in a study of cytomegalovirus exposure and HLA in healthy donors. A multiplex PCR was run with 60 Vbeta primers and 13 Jbeta primers. Profiled with immunoSEQ multiplex PCR; TCRdb holds only in-frame clones, not every one. Of roughly 170,000 clones in the sample, roughly 80% were seen once. Source material: PBMCs. This receptor was identified in a man aged 45-60 years in good health and CMV-seronegative.

The CDR3: CASSSTDTQYF. CDR3 in DNA: TGTGCCAGCAGTTCAACAGATACGCAGTATTTT. The chain joins TRBV6-1 to TRBJ2-3; no reliable D call. Germline CDR1 and CDR2: MNHNS and SASEGT. The V end was cut by 5 bases, the J end by 3 bases, with 3 bases between. The CDR3 sequence is 11 residues long.